The clone carrying this T cell receptor beta chain was detected ten times or more. CDR3 length: 13 residues. The germline CDR1 and CDR2 sequences are LGHDT and YNNKEL (reference sequence). V dropped 4 bases and J dropped 8 bases, with 12 bases sitting between them. This entry comes from a study of early T cells in non-severe SARS-CoV-2 infection. At the level of the study: Sequencing of bulk RNA from unsorted whole blood was done, without chain pairing.

Each single cDNA molecule received a unique molecular identifier. MiXCR, applied by TCRdb to the 5' RACE reads, yields one record per CDR3 protein. The sample lists tens of thousands of distinct CDR3 sequences, 7.5% to 9.5% occurring once. The sequenced sample was whole blood, obtained at baseline. The source is an adult who was a healthcare worker with PCR-confirmed SARS-CoV-2 infection or an uninfected control (not recorded which). The chain has TRBV3-1 and TRBJ2-1; D ambiguous. In DNA, the CDR3 is TGTGCCAGCAGCCCTGTGGTGGGCGATGAGCAGTTCTTC. Amino acid sequence: CASSPVVGDEQFF.